A single TCR beta chain is shown here with its context. The data originate from a study of blood T cell repertoires in COVID-19. Generated by immunoSEQ multiplex PCR, the TCRdb table keeps only in-frame clones and is missing some. Counted here are fewer than 300,000 clones, under 90% occurring once; the ten biggest clones make up 7.5% to 10%. V shed 3 bases and J shed 5 bases, with 16 bases lying between them. Germline CDR1 LNHDA, CDR2 SQIVND (reference sequence). The CDR3 is 15 amino acids. The chain recombines TRBV19 with TRBJ2-5; a possible D gene is TRBD1 (6 bases). The sample comprised peripheral blood. This clonotype was obtained from a woman between 50 and 59 years old who had recovered from COVID-19. The chain's CDR3 is CASSISTRGQETQYF. CDR3 sequence (DNA): TGTGCCAGTAGTATCTCCACCAGGGGCCAGGAGACCCAGTACTTC.